One sample yielded the 23 T cell receptor beta chains listed below, sequenced in a study of cytomegalovirus exposure and HLA in healthy donors (dated by TCRdb to 2017 to 2019). The library was produced with the immunoSEQ multiplex PCR assay. For the multiplex PCR, a mixture combining 60 forward primers for TCR Vbeta segments and 13 reverse primers for TCR Jbeta segments was used. TCRdb carries this immuneACCESS record with in-frame sequences only. Its versions omit some clonotypes, under half of them owing to an unresolved V gene in the studies checked, with the rest unexplained. In this sample the table shows under 150,000 clones, over 60% of which occur a single time. Around 1.3% of the sample is taken by the ten largest. Material: PBMCs. The receptors shown here come from a male donor in good health and CMV-seropositive.

The rearrangement uses TRBV4-2 and TRBJ2-3, with 7 bases aligning to TRBD1. CDR1 is LGHNA and CDR2 is YNFKEQ in the germline V gene. The CDR3 loop spans 16 amino acids. V was pared by 4 bases and J by 2 bases, with 9 bases of the junction left unmatched. DNA for the CDR3: TGTGCCAGCAGCCTCCACCGGGACAGATACACAGATACGCAGTATTTT. Protein product: CASSLHRDRYTDTQYF.

The chain employs TRBV19 and TRBJ1-1; D perhaps matches TRBD1 (6 bases). Trimming removed 5 bases at V and 4 bases at J, with 11 bases between. Per the germline V gene, CDR1 is LNHDA and CDR2 is SQIVND (reference sequence). The CDR3 is 13 residues long. The CDR3 here is CASSPQQGTEAFF. As DNA, the CDR3 is TGTGCCAGTAGTCCTCAACAGGGCACTGAAGCTTTCTTT.

In its sample, this clone was seen once. The chain is built from TRBV15 and TRBJ2-1; TRBD2 matches at 14 bases. Germline trimming cut 7 bases from V and 4 bases from J; bases unmatched to any gene: 6. Germline assignment: CDR1 LNHNV and CDR2 YYDKDF (reference sequence). The CDR3 has 16 amino acids. The chain's CDR3 is CATKGTSGSRYNEQFF. The CDR3 nucleotides are TGTGCCACCAAAGGGACTAGCGGGAGTCGGTACAATGAGCAGTTCTTC.

The chain employs TRBV6-5 and TRBJ1-1; D is possibly TRBD1 (5 bases). Germline CDR1 reads MNHEY; CDR2 reads SVGAGI. Trimming left V 0 bases short and J 5 bases short, with 16 bases between. CDR3 length: 16 residues. For the CDR3, the DNA is TGTGCCAGCAGTTACTCGGCAGGGTTTGGAAGAACTGAAGCTTTCTTT. The encoded protein is CASSYSAGFGRTEAFF.

This chain joins TRBV28 and TRBJ2-7, with 12 bases lining up with TRBD2. Germline lookup yields CDR1 MDHEN and CDR2 SYDVKM. J gave up 5 bases and V 2 bases, and 4 bases lay outside the gene matches. The CDR3 loop spans 15 amino acids. The CDR3 DNA follows: TGTGCCAGCAGTTTACGTTGGACTAGCGGGAACGAGCAGTACTTC. Translation: CASSLRWTSGNEQYF.

V is TRBV19 and J is TRBJ2-5; the D gene is possibly TRBD2 (5 bases). In germline, CDR1 is LNHDA, CDR2 SQIVND (reference sequence). The CDR3 covers 14 residues. V lost 4 bases and J lost 1, with 10 bases in between. This chain's CDR3 is CASSTGEFQETQYF. The CDR3 bases are TGTGCCAGTAGTACCGGGGAATTCCAAGAGACCCAGTACTTC. Full variable domain (remainder filled in from reference TRBV19 and TRBJ2-5): DGGITQSPKYLFRKEGQNVTLSCEQNLNHDAMYWYRQDPGQGLRLIYYSQIVNDFQKGDIAEGYSVSREKKESFPLTVTSAQKNPTAFYLCASSTGEFQETQYFGPGTRLLVL.

This clone was observed a few times. The chain has TRBV4-1 and TRBJ2-5; 7 bases fit TRBD2. The CDR3 has 14 residues. Unmatched junction bases numbered 5, after V lost 4 bases and J lost 3 bases. Looked up from germline, CDR1 is MGHRA and CDR2 is YSYEKL. The CDR3 here is CASSPRAGEETQYF. The DNA for the CDR3 is TGCGCCAGCAGCCCCCGGGCGGGAGAAGAGACCCAGTACTTC.

This chain joins TRBV25-1 and TRBJ1-2; no definite D call. CDR3 length: 13 residues. V was shortened by 4 bases and J by 5 bases, with 11 bases between the two germline ends. CDR1 MGHDK and CDR2 SYGVNS come from the germline V gene. This CDR3 reads CASSAGSVYGYTF. The CDR3 DNA reads as TGTGCCAGCAGTGCCGGGTCCGTTTATGGCTACACCTTC.

This clone was seen a few times. The rearrangement joins TRBV5-6 to TRBJ1-1; a weak D match, TRBD1 (6 bases). This CDR3 is built from 13 residues. Germline-derived CDR1 and CDR2 are SGHDT and YYEEEE. V was shortened by 4 bases and J by 1 base, with 8 bases between the two germline ends. CDR3 coding DNA: TGTGCCAGCAGCGCGGACAGGAACACTGAAGCTTTCTTT. Encoded protein: CASSADRNTEAFF.

The CDR3 bases are TGTGCCATCAGTGAATGGGCAGGGGGCATGAACACTGAAGCTTTCTTT. It codes for CAISEWAGGMNTEAFF. The chain couples TRBV10-3 to TRBJ1-1; TRBD1 agrees at 8 bases. Germline loops: CDR1 ENHRY, CDR2 SYGVKD. CDR3 length equals 16 residues. The V segment lost 3 bases and the J segment 0 bases; nucleotides outside the gene matches: 6.

The chain has TRBV5-5 and TRBJ1-2; 9 bases match TRBD1. Germline CDR1 SGHKS, CDR2 YYEKEE (reference sequence). The V gene end was trimmed by 0 bases and the J gene end by 3 bases; junction bases not matched to a gene: 3. The CDR3 length is 15 residues. CDR3 nucleotides: TGTGCCAGCAGCTTGGGGACAGGGGTCTACTATGGCTACACCTTC. Translated: CASSLGTGVYYGYTF.

The chain links TRBV7-6 to TRBJ1-4, with 9 bases fitting TRBD1. The CDR3 is made up of 15 amino acids. Per the germline V gene, CDR1 is SGHVS and CDR2 is FNYEAQ. Unmatched junction bases numbered 7, after V lost 1 base and J lost 10 bases. CDR3 region: CASSLEGTGRGKLFF. The DNA for the CDR3 is TGTGCCAGCAGCTTAGAGGGGACAGGGAGGGGAAAACTGTTTTTT.

The V gene is TRBV7-9, the J gene TRBJ1-2; D is perhaps TRBD1 (5 bases). The CDR3 is made up of 14 amino acids. The germline V gene encodes CDR1 SEHNR and CDR2 FQNEAQ (reference sequence). Trimming pared 5 bases from V and 4 bases from J, leaving 14 bases between. CDR3 nucleotides: TGTGCCAGCAGCCCGGGGGGGGGAGTCTATGGCTACACCTTC. This codes for CASSPGGGVYGYTF.

With regard to this clone: The same CDR3 is also encoded by other DNA sequences in this sample. The V gene is TRBV4-3, the J gene TRBJ2-3; 9 bases match TRBD2. This CDR3 contains 20 residues. The V gene's germline CDR1 is LGHNA and CDR2 YSLEER. V lost 0 bases to trimming and J lost 2 bases; unmatched junction nucleotides: 15. The CDR3, as DNA: TGCGCCAGCAGCCAAGAAGTAGGGCTAGCGGGATTCTCGTCCACAGATACGCAGTATTTT. This translates into CASSQEVGLAGFSSTDTQYF.

There are a few counts of this clone. Other DNA sequences from this sample encode an identical CDR3 as well. The chain employs TRBV2 and TRBJ2-5; 11 bases align to TRBD2. This CDR3 is 15 amino acids long. Germline lookup yields CDR1 SNHLY and CDR2 FYNNEI. The V segment lost 1 base and the J segment 2 bases; nucleotides outside the gene matches: 0. The CDR3 region has the DNA TGTGCCAGCAGTGAAGGACTAGCGGGACAAGAGACCCAGTACTTC. This encodes CASSEGLAGQETQYF.

This clone was seen only a few times. This chain joins TRBV9 and TRBJ2-5, with 15 bases aligning to TRBD2. Germline CDR1 is SGDLS and CDR2 is YYNGEE. Trimming cost V 4 bases and J 5 bases; bases outside gene matches: 6. CDR3 length equals 16 residues. This CDR3 reads CASSPGLAGGLETQYF. The CDR3 DNA follows: TGTGCCAGCAGCCCGGGACTAGCGGGAGGTCTGGAGACCCAGTACTTC.

The V gene is TRBV4-2, the J gene TRBJ2-1; the D gene is possibly TRBD2 (5 bases). V lost 1 base, J lost 2 bases, and 15 bases lay in between. The CDR3 spans 17 residues. Germline loops: CDR1 LGHNA, CDR2 YNFKEQ. CDR3 in DNA: TGTGCCAGCAGCCAAGGGGTTACTAGGTTGGCCTACAATGAGCAGTTCTTC. Its protein is CASSQGVTRLAYNEQFF.

The V gene is TRBV27, the J gene TRBJ1-6; 10 nucleotides align to TRBD1. The junction had 7 bases not matched to a gene; V was cut back by 5 bases and J by 9 bases. The CDR3 runs to 15 residues. Germline CDR1 and CDR2: MNHEY and SMNVEV (reference sequence). In DNA form, the CDR3 reads TGTGCCAGCAGTACGACAGGGGGCGAAAGTTCACCCCTCCACTTT. Translated: CASSTTGGESSPLHF.

The chain uses TRBV7-9 and TRBJ2-7; possible D gene TRBD2, 6 bases. V gave up 2 bases and J gave up 0 bases, with 11 bases separating them. Germline CDR1 is SEHNR and CDR2 is FQNEAQ (reference sequence). There are 15 residues in the CDR3. The CDR3 DNA reads TGTGCCAGCAGCTTATACGGGAGTAGCTCCTACGAGCAGTACTTC. This encodes CASSLYGSSSYEQYF. Variable domain in full (rest from reference TRBV7-9 and TRBJ2-7): DTGVSQNPRHKITKRGQNVTFRCDPISEHNRLYWYRQTLGQGPEFLTYFQNEAQLEKSRLLSDRFSAERPKGSFSTLEIQRTEQGDSAMYLCASSLYGSSSYEQYFGPGTRLTVT.

This sequence joins TRBV2 and TRBJ2-5; TRBD2 might be the D (5 bases). CDR3 length: 14 amino acids. Germline CDR1 reads SNHLY; CDR2 reads FYNNEI. V was clipped by 4 bases and J by 4 bases, with 13 bases between them. The CDR3 nucleotides read TGTGCCAGCAGTGGATACGGGGTACGAGAGACCCAGTACTTC. This translates into CASSGYGVRETQYF. Full variable domain (rest looked up from reference TRBV2 and TRBJ2-5): EPEVTQTPSHQVTQMGQEVILRCVPISNHLYFYWYRQILGQKVEFLVSFYNNEISEKSEIFDDQFSVERPDGSNFTLKIRSTKLEDSAMYFCASSGYGVRETQYFGPGTRLLVL.

The V and J genes are TRBV2 and TRBJ1-1; 8 bases align to TRBD1. V lost 1 base and J lost 6; bases outside the gene matches: 13. Germline values: CDR1 SNHLY, CDR2 FYNNEI. This CDR3 contains 17 residues. DNA for the CDR3: TGTGCCAGCAGTGAAGGCCCCTTGGCAGGGGGCGGTCCTGAAGCTTTCTTT. Amino acids: CASSEGPLAGGGPEAFF.

This chain uses TRBV5-5 with TRBJ2-1, with 7 bases aligning to TRBD2. CDR3 length: 14 amino acids. V lost 5 bases and J lost 2; bases outside the gene matches: 4. CDR1 SGHKS and CDR2 YYEKEE come from the germline V gene (reference sequence). The CDR3 DNA reads as TGTGCCAGCAGTGACGGGGGGACCTACAATGAGCAGTTCTTC. This translates into CASSDGGTYNEQFF. Full variable domain (remainder filled in from reference TRBV5-5 and TRBJ2-1): DAGVTQSPTHLIKTRGQQVTLRCSPISGHKSVSWYQQVLGQGPQFIFQYYEKEERGRGNFPDRFSARQFPNYSSELNVNALLLGDSALYLCASSDGGTYNEQFFGPGTRLTVL.

The V gene is TRBV10-2, the J gene TRBJ1-1; maybe TRBD1 (5 bases). V was clipped by 6 bases and J by 3 bases, with 17 bases between them. This CDR3 is 15 amino acids long. Germline V gene data show CDR1 as WSHSY and CDR2 as SAAADI. CDR3 protein: CASRWGKGVDTEAFF. The CDR3 region has the DNA TGCGCCAGCAGATGGGGTAAAGGGGTGGACACTGAAGCTTTCTTT.